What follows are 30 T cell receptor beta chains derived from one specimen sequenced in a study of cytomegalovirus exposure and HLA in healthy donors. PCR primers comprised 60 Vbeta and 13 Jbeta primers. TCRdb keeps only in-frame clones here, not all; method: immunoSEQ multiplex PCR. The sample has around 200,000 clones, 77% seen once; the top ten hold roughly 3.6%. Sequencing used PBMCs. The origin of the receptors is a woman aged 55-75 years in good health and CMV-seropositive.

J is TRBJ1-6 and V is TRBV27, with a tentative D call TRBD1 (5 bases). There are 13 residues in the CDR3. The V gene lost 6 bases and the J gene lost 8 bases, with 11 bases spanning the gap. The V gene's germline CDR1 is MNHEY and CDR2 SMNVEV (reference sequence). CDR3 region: CASRAGLDSPLHF. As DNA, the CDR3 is TGTGCCAGCAGGGCGGGGCTGGATTCACCCCTCCACTTT.

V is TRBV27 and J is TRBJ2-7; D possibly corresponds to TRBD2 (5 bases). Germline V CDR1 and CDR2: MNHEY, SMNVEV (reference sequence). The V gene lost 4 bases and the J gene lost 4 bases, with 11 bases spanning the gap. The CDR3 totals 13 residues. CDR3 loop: CASSSTEGYEQYF. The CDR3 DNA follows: TGTGCCAGCAGTTCAACCGAGGGATACGAGCAGTACTTC.

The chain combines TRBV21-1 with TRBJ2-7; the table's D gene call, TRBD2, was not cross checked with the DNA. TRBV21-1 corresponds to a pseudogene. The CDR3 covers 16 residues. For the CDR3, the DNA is TGTGCCAGCAGCAAACGGACTAGCGGGTGCTCCTACGAGCAGTACTTC. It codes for CASSKRTSGCSYEQYF.

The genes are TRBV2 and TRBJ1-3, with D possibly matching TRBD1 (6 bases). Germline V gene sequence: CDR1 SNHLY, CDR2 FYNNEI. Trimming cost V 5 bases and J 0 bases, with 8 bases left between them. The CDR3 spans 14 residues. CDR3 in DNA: TGTGCCAGCAGTAGGGGACACTCTGGAAACACCATATATTTT. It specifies CASSRGHSGNTIYF.

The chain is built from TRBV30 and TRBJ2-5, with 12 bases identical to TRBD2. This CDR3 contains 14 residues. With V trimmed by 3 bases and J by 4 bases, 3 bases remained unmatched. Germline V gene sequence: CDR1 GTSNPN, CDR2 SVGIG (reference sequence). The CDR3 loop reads CAWSPLAGGETQYF. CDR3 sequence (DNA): TGTGCCTGGAGCCCACTAGCGGGGGGAGAGACCCAGTACTTC. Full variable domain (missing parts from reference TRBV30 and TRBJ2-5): SQTIHQWPATLVQPVGSPLSLECTVEGTSNPNLYWYRQAAGRGLQLLFYSVGIGQISSEVPQNLSASRPQDRQFILSSKKLLLSDSGFYLCAWSPLAGGETQYFGPGTRLLVL.

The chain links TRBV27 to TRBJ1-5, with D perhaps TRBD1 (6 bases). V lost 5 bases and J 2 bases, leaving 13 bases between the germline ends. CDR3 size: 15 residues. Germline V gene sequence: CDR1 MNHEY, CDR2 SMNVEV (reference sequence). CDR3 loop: CASSEGEGRNQPQHF. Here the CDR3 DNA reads TGTGCCAGCAGTGAGGGGGAGGGTCGCAATCAGCCCCAGCATTTT.

The CDR3 spells CASSRQGANEKLFF. The CDR3 bases are TGTGCCAGCAGTCGTCAAGGAGCCAATGAAAAACTGTTTTTT. The chain recombines TRBV6-5 with TRBJ1-4; D is ambiguous. Looked up from germline, CDR1 is MNHEY and CDR2 is SVGAGI. The V end lost 5 bases, the J end lost 5 bases, and 12 bases lay between the germline ends. The CDR3 has 14 amino acids.

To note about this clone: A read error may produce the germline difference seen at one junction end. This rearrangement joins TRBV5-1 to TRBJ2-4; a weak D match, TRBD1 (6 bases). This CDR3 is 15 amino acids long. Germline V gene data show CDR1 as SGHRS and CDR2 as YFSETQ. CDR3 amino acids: CASSPMDSVKNSQYF. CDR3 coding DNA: TGCGCCAGCAGCCCTATGGACAGTGTCAAAAACAGTCAGTACTTC.

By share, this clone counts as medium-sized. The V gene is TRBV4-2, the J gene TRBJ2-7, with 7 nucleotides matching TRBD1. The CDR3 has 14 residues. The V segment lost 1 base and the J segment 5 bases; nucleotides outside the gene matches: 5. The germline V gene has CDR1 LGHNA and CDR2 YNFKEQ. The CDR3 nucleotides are TGTGCCAGCAGCCAAGGACAGGGAGACAACGAGCAGTACTTC. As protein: CASSQGQGDNEQYF.

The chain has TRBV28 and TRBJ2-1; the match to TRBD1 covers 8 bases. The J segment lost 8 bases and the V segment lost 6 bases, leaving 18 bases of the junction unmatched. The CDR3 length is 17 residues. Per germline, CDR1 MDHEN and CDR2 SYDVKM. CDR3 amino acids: CASSDQMGQALKYEQFF. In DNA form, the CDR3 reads TGTGCCAGCAGCGATCAAATGGGACAGGCCCTAAAATATGAGCAGTTCTTC.

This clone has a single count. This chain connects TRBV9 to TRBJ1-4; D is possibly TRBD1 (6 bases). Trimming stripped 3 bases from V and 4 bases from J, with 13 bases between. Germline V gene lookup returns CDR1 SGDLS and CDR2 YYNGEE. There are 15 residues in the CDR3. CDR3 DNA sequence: TGTGCCAGCAGCGCAGGGACACATATTAATGAAAAACTGTTTTTT. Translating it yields CASSAGTHINEKLFF.

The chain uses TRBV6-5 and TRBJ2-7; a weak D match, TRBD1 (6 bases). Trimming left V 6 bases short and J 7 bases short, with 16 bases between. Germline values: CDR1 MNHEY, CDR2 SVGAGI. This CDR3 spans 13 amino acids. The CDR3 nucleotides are TGTGCCAGCAGGTCAGGGGCGGAATGGGAGCAGTACTTC. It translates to CASRSGAEWEQYF.

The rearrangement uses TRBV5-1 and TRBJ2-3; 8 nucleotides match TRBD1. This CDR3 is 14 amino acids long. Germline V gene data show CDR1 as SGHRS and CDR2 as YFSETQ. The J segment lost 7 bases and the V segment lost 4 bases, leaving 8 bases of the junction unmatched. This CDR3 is CASSPGQGKNTQYF. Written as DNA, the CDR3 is TGCGCCAGCAGCCCAGGACAGGGAAAGAATACGCAGTATTTT.

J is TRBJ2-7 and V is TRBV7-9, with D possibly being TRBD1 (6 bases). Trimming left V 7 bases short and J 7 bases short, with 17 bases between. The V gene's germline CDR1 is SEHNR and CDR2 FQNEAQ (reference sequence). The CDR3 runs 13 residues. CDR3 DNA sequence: TGTGCCAGCACCGTAGCAGGGGCGAAAGAGCAGTACTTC. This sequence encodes CASTVAGAKEQYF.

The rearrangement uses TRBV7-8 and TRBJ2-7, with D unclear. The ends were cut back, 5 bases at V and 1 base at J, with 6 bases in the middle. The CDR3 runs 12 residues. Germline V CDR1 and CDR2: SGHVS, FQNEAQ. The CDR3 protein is CASSQQSYEQYF. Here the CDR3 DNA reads TGTGCCAGCAGCCAACAGTCCTACGAGCAGTACTTC.

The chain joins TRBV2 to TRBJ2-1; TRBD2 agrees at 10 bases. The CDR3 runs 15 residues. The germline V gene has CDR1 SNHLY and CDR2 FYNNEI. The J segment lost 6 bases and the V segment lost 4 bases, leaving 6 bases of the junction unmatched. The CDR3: CASSVSGGAINEQFF. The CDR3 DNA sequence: TGTGCCAGCAGTGTCAGCGGGGGGGCGATCAATGAGCAGTTCTTC.

CDR3 sequence: CASSKFKGTGGEGDSPLHF. CDR3 sequence (DNA): TGTGCCAGCAGCAAATTCAAGGGCACAGGGGGCGAAGGGGATTCACCCCTCCACTTT. The rearrangement links TRBV21-1 to TRBJ1-6; whether TRBD1, the table's D call, matches the DNA was not checked. TRBV21-1 represents a pseudogene. The CDR3 sequence is 19 residues long.

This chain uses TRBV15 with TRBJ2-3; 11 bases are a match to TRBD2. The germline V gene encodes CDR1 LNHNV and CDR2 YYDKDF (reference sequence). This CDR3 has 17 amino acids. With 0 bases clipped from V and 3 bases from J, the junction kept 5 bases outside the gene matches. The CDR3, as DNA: TGTGCCACCAGCAGAGACCCCGGGACTAGCGGAACAGATACGCAGTATTTT. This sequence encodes CATSRDPGTSGTDTQYF.

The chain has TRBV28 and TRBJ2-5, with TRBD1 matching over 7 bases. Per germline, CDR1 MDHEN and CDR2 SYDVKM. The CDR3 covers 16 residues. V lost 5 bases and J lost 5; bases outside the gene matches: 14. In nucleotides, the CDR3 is TGTGCCAGCAGTCTCGCAGGGGGAATAGTAGGGGAGACCCAGTACTTC. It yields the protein CASSLAGGIVGETQYF.

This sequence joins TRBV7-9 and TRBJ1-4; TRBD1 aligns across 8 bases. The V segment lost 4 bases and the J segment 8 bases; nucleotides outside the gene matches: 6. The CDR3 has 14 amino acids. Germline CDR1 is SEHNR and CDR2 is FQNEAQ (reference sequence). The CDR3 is CASSSQGAGEKLFF. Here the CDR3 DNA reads TGTGCCAGCAGCTCTCAGGGGGCGGGAGAAAAACTGTTTTTT. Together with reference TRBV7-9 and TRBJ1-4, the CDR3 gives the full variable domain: DTGVSQNPRHKITKRGQNVTFRCDPISEHNRLYWYRQTLGQGPEFLTYFQNEAQLEKSRLLSDRFSAERPKGSFSTLEIQRTEQGDSAMYLCASSSQGAGEKLFFGSGTQLSVL.

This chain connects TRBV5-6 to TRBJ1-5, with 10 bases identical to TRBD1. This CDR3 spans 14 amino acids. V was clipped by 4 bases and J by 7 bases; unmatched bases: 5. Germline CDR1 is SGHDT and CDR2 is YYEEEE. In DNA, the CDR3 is TGTGCCAGCAGCCCGGGACAGGGGTCCCAGCCCCAGCATTTT. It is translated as CASSPGQGSQPQHF.

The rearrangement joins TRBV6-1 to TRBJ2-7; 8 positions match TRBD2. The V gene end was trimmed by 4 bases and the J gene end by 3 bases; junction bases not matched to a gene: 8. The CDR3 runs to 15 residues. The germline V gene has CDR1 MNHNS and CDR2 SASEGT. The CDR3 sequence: CASSAGGTLSYEQYF. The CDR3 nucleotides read TGTGCCAGCAGTGCGGGGGGGACCCTCAGCTACGAGCAGTACTTC.

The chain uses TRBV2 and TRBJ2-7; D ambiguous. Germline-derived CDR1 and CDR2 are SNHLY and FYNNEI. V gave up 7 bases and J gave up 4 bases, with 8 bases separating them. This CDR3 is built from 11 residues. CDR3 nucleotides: TGTGCCAGCAATGCTCAGTACGAGCAGTACTTC. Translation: CASNAQYEQYF.

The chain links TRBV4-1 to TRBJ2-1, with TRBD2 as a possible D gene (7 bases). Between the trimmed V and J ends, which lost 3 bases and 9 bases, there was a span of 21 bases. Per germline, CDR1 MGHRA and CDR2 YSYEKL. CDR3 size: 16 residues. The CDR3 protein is CASSHPGGGGPGEQFF. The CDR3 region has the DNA TGCGCCAGCAGCCACCCAGGAGGGGGAGGGCCGGGTGAGCAGTTCTTC.

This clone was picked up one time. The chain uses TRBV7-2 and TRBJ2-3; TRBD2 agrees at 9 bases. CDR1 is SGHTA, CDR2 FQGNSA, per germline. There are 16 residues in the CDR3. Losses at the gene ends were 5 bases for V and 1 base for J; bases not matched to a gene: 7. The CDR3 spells CASSPAASGGTDTQYF. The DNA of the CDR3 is TGTGCCAGCAGCCCGGCGGCTAGCGGGGGCACAGATACGCAGTATTTT.

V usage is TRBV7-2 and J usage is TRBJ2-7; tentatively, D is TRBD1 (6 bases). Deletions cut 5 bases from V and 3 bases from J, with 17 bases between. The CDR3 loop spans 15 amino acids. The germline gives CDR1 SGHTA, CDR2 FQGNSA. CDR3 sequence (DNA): TGTGCCAGCAGCATCCTTCAGGACAGCCGCTACGAGCAGTACTTC. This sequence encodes CASSILQDSRYEQYF.

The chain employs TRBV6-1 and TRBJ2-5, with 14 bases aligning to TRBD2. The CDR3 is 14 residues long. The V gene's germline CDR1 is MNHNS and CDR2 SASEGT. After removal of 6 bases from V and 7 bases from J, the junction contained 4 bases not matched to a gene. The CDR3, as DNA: TGTGCCAGCAGGGGGACTAGCGGGGGCGGGACCCAGTACTTC. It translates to CASRGTSGGGTQYF.

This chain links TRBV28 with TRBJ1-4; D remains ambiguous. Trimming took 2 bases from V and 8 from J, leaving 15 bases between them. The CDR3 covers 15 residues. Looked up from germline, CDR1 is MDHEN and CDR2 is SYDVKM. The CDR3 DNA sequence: TGTGCCAGCAGTTTAGGGGTAGCGGTAAGGGAAAAACTGTTTTTT. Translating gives CASSLGVAVREKLFF.

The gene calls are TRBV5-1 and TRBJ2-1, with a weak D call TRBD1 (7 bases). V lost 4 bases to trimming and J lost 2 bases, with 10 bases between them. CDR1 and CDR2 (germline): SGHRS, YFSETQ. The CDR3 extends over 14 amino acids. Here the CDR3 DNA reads TGCGCCAGCAGCCCAGGGGGGCCCTACAATGAGCAGTTCTTC. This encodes CASSPGGPYNEQFF.

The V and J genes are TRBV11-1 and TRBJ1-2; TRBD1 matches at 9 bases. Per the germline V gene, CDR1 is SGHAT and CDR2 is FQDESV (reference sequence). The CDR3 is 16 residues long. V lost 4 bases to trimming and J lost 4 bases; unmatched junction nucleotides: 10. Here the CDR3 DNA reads TGTGCCAGCAGCTCTGCCGTGGGGACAGGGTTCTATGGCTACACCTTC. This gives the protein CASSSAVGTGFYGYTF.